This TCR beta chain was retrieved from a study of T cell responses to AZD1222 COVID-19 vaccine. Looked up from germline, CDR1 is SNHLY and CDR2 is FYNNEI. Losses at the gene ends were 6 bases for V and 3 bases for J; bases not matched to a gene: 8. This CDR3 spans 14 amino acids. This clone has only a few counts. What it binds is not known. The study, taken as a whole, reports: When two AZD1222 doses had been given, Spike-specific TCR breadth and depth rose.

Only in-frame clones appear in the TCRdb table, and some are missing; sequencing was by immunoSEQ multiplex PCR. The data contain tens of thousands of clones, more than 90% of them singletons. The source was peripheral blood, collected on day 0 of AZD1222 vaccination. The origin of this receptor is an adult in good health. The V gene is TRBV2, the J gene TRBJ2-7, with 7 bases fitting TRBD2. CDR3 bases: TGTGCCAGCAGGGGGGGAGGGGCCGGCTACGAGCAGTACTTC. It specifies CASRGGGAGYEQYF.